This TCR beta chain was sequenced for a study of T cell responses to AZD1222 COVID-19 vaccine listed by TCRdb under 2021. Regarding the research as a whole: AZD1222 recipients given second doses at about 4 weeks or at about 12 weeks were pooled, since spike-specific TCR depth and breadth were not found to differ between the two schedules. A total of under 250 trial participants underwent TCR sequencing, of whom around 210 had received two doses of AZD1222 and some 26 had received two doses of the MenACWY control vaccine. Trial participants were enrolled by age into subgroups of 18-55, 56-69 and 70-plus years, and around 150, 29 and 61 TCR-sequenced participants, respectively, were included in these subgroups.

The CDR3 regions of human TCRbeta chains were analyzed by immunosequencing. As for the original processing: Repertoire TCRs were matched against a reference library of SARS-CoV-2-specific TCRs generated with the MIRA antigen-specificity platform. Breadth was defined as the fraction of unique TCRs that were SARS-CoV-2-associated, and depth was defined as the fraction of total T cells that were SARS-CoV-2-associated. Using the MIRA data, every spike-specific TCR was mapped to the spike region that the TCR reacted to and assigned to either a CD4 or a CD8 class. Log10-transformed breadth and depth values were compared by one-way ANOVA with Sidak's multiple comparisons tests. The table comes from immuneACCESS by way of TCRdb, which keeps in-frame sequences with V and J called. Part of the clones is missing from these tables; in studies checked, under half for an unresolved V gene and the rest for unknown reasons. The D gene and trimming were derived from the DNA, and the V and J assignments and clone size from that table. The sample table records 120,000 to 150,000 clones; about 87% of these occur just once. Jointly, the top ten make up more than 2% of the sample.

To note about this clone: No antigen is known for it. Per-nucleotide qualities are absent, and no much larger clonotype sits a single base away.

The research as a whole found: Conclusions about previously exposed vaccinees are limited, since just a handful of AZD1222 recipients were seropositive for SARS-CoV-2 at baseline. In the small 56-69-year group, the increase in depth fell short of significance, most likely because of low power. Because no samples from the day 14 peak response were available, repertoires could be characterized only after the peak T cell response. Reportedly, almost half of the unique spike-specific TCRs recognized epitopes lying outside the regions that are mutated in the B.1.351 and B.1.1.7 variants. CD4 TCRs associated with the vaccine covered the entire spike protein, and the dominant responses were in regions 160-218 and 743-854. Most participants were white British and females outnumbered males, and the authors suggested that clonal diversity may have been underestimated. After two AZD1222 doses, both the breadth and the depth of spike-specific TCRs were significantly higher than at day 0 and than in MenACWY recipients.

Interpreted using the paper, the time point label stands for: baseline before first vaccination. Vaccinee samples were obtained from the UK trials COV001 and COV002, which included a single-blind randomized controlled phase 2/3 trial of AZD1222 (ChAdOx1 nCoV-19) in healthy adults. For TCRbeta chain sequencing, PBMC samples from trial participants were taken at day 0 and at day 28 after the second dose. The source is an adult in good health. Material: peripheral blood, obtained on day 0 of AZD1222 vaccination.

The DNA sequence reads TGTGCGGTAACTAGCGGGAGTGGTAATGAGCAGTTCTTC. The encoded protein is CAVTSGSGNEQFF. This chain is built from TRBV19 and TRBJ2-1; TRBD2 lines up with 11 middle nucleotides. There are 13 amino acids in the CDR3, from cysteine to phenylalanine inclusive. The sequence is cut down to CDR3 DNA, 39 bases in frame from base 1. CDR1 LNHDA and CDR2 SQIVND were looked up in the germline V gene (reference sequence).